The source of this T cell receptor beta chain is a study of B cell selection in AIRE deficiency. Regulatory T cells were sorted as CD4+CD25hiCD127low/negative. Produced via immunoSEQ multiplex PCR; TCRdb's table is partial and in-frame only. The sample has about 21,000 clones, about 94% seen once; the top ten hold just under 2%. Trimming took 3 bases from V and 3 from J; bases not matched to a gene: 7. Per the germline V gene, CDR1 is SEHNR and CDR2 is FQNEAQ (reference sequence). The length of the CDR3 is 15 residues. The source material was Tregs sorted from PBMCs. This chain connects TRBV7-9 to TRBJ2-7, with 8 nucleotides matching TRBD2. The sequence was collected from a human donor with AIRE deficiency. CDR3 DNA: TGTGCCAGCAGCTTCGACGCCGGGACTAGCTACGAGCAGTACTTC. The encoded protein is CASSFDAGTSYEQYF.